This TCR beta chain was identified in a study of blood T cell repertoires in COVID-19 (dated by TCRdb to 2019 to 2021). For the wider study: Samples from collaborators originated in the United States, Italy and Spain and spanned both the acute and convalescent phases of COVID-19. The prospective study material was composed of cDNA or gDNA derived from T cells, B-cell-depleted T cells, or PBMCs. The dataset comprised deeply sampled blood TCRbeta repertoires from subjects exposed to, actively infected with, or recovered from COVID-19. The repertoires were made available in a free public database intended to serve as a resource for research on the immune response to SARS-CoV-2. The samples were drawn from two sources: the first 160 participants of the ongoing ImmuneRACE study, and 1,000 to 1,500 subjects contributed by 6 global collaborators. A de-identified subject ID, COVID-19 status, age in years and sex were almost always included in the sample metadata. Where available, HLA class I and class II types were taken from metadata supplied by the sample provider and were not determined by assay-based typing.

Overall results and qualifications from the work: Clinical and demographic metadata were provided uncurated, with the amount varying by source and participant.

With regard to this clone: The target of this receptor is not known. No clone much larger than this one lies a single base away; base qualities are absent.

TCRbeta CDR3 regions were amplified from genomic DNA using the immunoSEQ Assay, a bias-controlled multiplex PCR. The study's processing was this. Within the assay, amplification of reference gene primers was used to estimate how many nucleated cells each sample contained. To quantify the absolute abundance of each unique TCRbeta CDR3 rearrangement, sequence reads were collapsed and filtered. For each sample, productive Simpson clonality was calculated as the square root of Simpson's diversity index across productive rearrangements. Held by TCRdb, this immuneACCESS table contains in-frame sequences only and omits some clones. Under half of the omission traces to an unresolved V gene where checked; the cause of the rest is unknown. D and trimming come from the DNA, and the V and J calls and clone size come from that table. A total of some 150,000 clones appear in this sample, 81% of them only once. Over 7.5% of the sample is in the top ten clones.

Collaborating institutions collected whole blood in K2EDTA tubes following their own protocols. For TCRbeta analysis, collaborators shipped samples as frozen whole blood, isolated PBMCs, or DNA extracted from either of those sample types. The TCR was taken from a woman in her sixties with active or convalescent COVID-19. The sample consisted of peripheral blood.

In nucleotide form, the sequence is TGTGCCACCAAAAGTGGACAGTTGAACACCGGGGAGCTGTTTTTT. Its translation is CATKSGQLNTGELFF. The chain is assembled from TRBV25-1 and TRBJ2-2; possibly the D gene is TRBD1, per 6 matching bases. V sheds 10 bases and J sheds 1 base, leaving 16 bases between their ends. The CDR3, cysteine through phenylalanine, is 15 amino acids long. The sequence is cut down to CDR3 DNA, 45 bases in frame from base 1. CDR1 and CDR2, looked up from the germline V gene, are MGHDK and SYGVNS.